The 4 T cell receptor beta chains given below trace back to one sample, sequenced in a study of response to subunit inactivated influenza vaccine. MiXCR was run by TCRdb on the RT-PCR reads, yielding one entry per CDR3 protein. In the table there are approximately 230,000 distinct CDR3 sequences, more than 9% of which are singletons. Sequences were derived from non-naive T cells sorted from PBMCs, sampled 14 to 15 days before vaccination. The receptors originated from a man in his forties or fifties who received an inactivated influenza vaccine.

This clonotype was counted only a few times. The chain links TRBV14 to TRBJ2-1, with D possibly TRBD2 on 5 matching bases. The CDR3 is made up of 16 amino acids. Trimming removed 5 bases at V and 4 bases at J, with 18 bases between. Germline values: CDR1 SGHDN, CDR2 FVKESK. The CDR3 DNA reads as TGTGCCAGCAGCAAGGACCGGGATTTAAGATACAATGAGCAGTTCTTC. Translation: CASSKDRDLRYNEQFF.

The chain has TRBV3-1 and TRBJ1-1; possible D gene TRBD1, 6 bases. Germline loops: CDR1 LGHDT, CDR2 YNNKEL (reference sequence). The CDR3 is 14 amino acids. The V and J ends lost 2 bases and 4 bases respectively, with 11 bases between them. CDR3 bases: TGTGCCAGCAGCCAACAGACAGGAGCCACTGAAGCTTTCTTT. It encodes CASSQQTGATEAFF.

This clonotype was detected ten times or more. This sequence joins TRBV12-3 or TRBV12-4 and TRBJ2-6, with D tentatively TRBD2 (5 bases). The CDR3 is 15 amino acids. V was clipped by 3 bases and J by 2 bases, with 8 bases between them. In DNA form, the CDR3 reads TGTGCCAGCAGTTTGAGGGAAGCTGGGGCCAACGTCCTGACTTTC. Translation: CASSLREAGANVLTF.

In this sample, this clonotype turned up many times. The chain links TRBV15 to TRBJ1-4; TRBD1 might be the D (6 bases). Germline V CDR1 and CDR2: LNHNV, YYDKDF (reference sequence). This CDR3 region has 13 residues. Trimming removed 5 bases from V and 7 bases from J, with 11 bases in between. The CDR3 region has the DNA TGTGCCACCAGCTCCCGGACAGCTGAAAAACTGTTTTTT. Amino acids: CATSSRTAEKLFF.